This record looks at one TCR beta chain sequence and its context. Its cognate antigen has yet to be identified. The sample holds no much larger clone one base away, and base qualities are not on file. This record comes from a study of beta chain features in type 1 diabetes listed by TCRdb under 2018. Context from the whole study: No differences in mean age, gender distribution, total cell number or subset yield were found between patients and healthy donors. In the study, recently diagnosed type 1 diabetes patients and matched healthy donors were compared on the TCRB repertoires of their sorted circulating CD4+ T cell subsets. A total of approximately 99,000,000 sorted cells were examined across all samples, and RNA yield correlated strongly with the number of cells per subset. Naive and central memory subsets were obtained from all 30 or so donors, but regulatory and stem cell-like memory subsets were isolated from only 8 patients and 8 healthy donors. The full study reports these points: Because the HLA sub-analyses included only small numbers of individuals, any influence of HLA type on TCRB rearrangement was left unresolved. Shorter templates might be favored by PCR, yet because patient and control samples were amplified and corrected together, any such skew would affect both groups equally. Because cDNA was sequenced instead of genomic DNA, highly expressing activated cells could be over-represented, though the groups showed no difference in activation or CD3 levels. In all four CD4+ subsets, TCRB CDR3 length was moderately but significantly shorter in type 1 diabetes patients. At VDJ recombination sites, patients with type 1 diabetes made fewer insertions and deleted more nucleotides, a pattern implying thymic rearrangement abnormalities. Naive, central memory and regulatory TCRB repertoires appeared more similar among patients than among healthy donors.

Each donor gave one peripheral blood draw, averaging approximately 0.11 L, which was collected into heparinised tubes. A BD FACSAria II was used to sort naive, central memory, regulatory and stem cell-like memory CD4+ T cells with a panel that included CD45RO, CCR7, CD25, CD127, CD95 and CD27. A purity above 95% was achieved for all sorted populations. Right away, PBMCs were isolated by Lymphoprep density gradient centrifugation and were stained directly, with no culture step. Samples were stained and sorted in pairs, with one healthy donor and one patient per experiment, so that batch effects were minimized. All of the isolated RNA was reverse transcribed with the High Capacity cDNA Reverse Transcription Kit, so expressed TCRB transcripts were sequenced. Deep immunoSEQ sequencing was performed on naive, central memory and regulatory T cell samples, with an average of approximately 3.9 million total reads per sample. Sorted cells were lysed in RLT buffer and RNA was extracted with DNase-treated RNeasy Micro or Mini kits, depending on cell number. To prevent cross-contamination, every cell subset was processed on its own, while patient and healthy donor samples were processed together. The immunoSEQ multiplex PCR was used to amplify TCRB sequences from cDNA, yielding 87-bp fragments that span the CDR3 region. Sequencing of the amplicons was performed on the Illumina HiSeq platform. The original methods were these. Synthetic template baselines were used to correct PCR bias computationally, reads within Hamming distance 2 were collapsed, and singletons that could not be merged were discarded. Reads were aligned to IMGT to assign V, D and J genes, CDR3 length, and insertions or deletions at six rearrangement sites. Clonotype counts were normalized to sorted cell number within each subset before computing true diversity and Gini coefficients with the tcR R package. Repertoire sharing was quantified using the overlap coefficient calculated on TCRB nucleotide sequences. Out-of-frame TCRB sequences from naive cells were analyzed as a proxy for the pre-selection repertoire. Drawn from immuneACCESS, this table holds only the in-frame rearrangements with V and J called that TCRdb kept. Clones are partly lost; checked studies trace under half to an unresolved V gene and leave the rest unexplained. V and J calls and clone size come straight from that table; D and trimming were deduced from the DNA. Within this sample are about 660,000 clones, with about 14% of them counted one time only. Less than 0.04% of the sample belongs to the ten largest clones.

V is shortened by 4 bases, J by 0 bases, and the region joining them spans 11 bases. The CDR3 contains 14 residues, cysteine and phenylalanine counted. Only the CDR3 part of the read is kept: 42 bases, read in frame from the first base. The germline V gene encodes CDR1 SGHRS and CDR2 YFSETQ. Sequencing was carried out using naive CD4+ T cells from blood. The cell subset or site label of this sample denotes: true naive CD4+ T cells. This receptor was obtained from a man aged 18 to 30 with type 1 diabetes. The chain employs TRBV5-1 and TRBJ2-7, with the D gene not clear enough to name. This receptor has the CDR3 CASSPSPGSYEQYF. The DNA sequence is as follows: TGCGCCAGCAGCCCGAGCCCGGGCTCCTACGAGCAGTACTTC.